Listed here is a single TCR beta chain. The target antigen is unknown. The sample belongs to a study of a mutant IDH1 vaccine in newly diagnosed glioma. Across the study: Patients underwent eight vaccinations, which took place in weeks 1, 3, 5, 7, 11, 15, 19 and 23. Investigators started vaccination 4-6 weeks after radiotherapy alone, or with temozolomide cycles. Study results and limitations: Patients mounted vaccine-induced immune responses in approximately 93% of cases.

Stated time point: week 5, during vaccination. Vaccinated patients received 300 ug of mutant IDH1 20-mer peptide per dose, with topical imiquimod. Here immunoSEQ multiplex PCR was the method, and the copy in TCRdb shows in-frame clones only, minus some. The profile shows more than 25,000 clones, 75% to 90% of them singletons. The TCR originated in a woman aged 40-49 years with glioma. Some clones in this sample may be carry-over from other donors' samples. The sample in question was peripheral blood mononuclear cells (PBMCs), obtained from a glioma patient whose treatment included an IDH1 peptide vaccine.

The CDR3 region is CASSSRDRGAAAQYF. The CDR3 nucleotides are TGTGCCAGCAGCTCCCGGGACAGGGGGGCGGCGGCCCAGTACTTC. The chain has TRBV5-4 and TRBJ2-5; 11 nucleotides align to TRBD1. Per germline, CDR1 SGHNT and CDR2 YYREEE (reference sequence). The CDR3 runs to 15 residues. The V segment lost 3 bases and the J segment 9 bases; nucleotides outside the gene matches: 10.